This record concerns one T cell receptor beta chain sequence. Naive CD8 cells lacked CD45RO and underwent positive selection for CCR7, leaving out terminally differentiated effector memory CD45RA+ cells. Sequencing was performed with immunoSEQ multiplex PCR; in TCRdb, only in-frame clones are kept and a portion is missing. The sample shows about 2,200,000 clones, about 93% of them seen only once. The data were obtained in a study of shared clonotypes between healthy human individuals. Germline V lookup: CDR1 SGHAT, CDR2 FQNNGV. This CDR3 contains 14 residues. Trimming took 5 bases from V and 6 from J, leaving 17 bases between them.

The sequencing sample was made of naive CD8+ T cells from PBMCs. V usage is TRBV11-2 and J usage is TRBJ2-7; D may correspond to TRBD1 or TRBD2 (6 bases each). The receptor was derived from a man aged 18 to 30 in good health. Some clones in this sample may be carry-over from other donors' samples. The chain's CDR3 is CASSNRLGGREQYF. The CDR3 DNA follows: TGTGCCAGCAGCAACCGACTTGGGGGGCGCGAGCAGTACTTC.